A selection of T cell receptor beta chains follows, all from one sample in a study of blood T cells in healthy people across ages. One entry per CDR3 protein results from TCRdb running MiXCR on the 5' RACE reads. The data contain over a million distinct CDR3 sequences, 59% of them seen just once; the ten biggest clones take up over 5%. Sequencing was done on a sample of blood. The receptors originated from a man aged 18 to 30 in good health. Each CDR3 is given with its conserved first and last residue. The D gene is left open where the match is weak. For some rows the clone size is stated as once, few or many, or as a class when expanded; others skip it.

V	size	J	D	DNA	CDR3
TRBV14	.	TRBJ2-1	TRBD1	TGTGCCAGCAGCCAAAATGAGCAGGGGGCGCTTAGGAATGAGCAGTTCTTC	CASSQNEQGALRNEQFF
TRBV29-1	few	TRBJ1-1	TRBD1	TGCAGCGGGACAGGGCGTGGAGACACTGAAGCTTTCTTT	CSGTGRGDTEAFF
TRBV7-8	few	TRBJ2-1	.	TGTGCCAGCAGCATCCGGGAGCATCTCTACAATGAGCAGTTCTTC	CASSIREHLYNEQFF
TRBV6-5	few	TRBJ1-4	.	TGTGCCAGCAGTGAGACCCGAACAACTAATGAAAAACTGTTTTTT	CASSETRTTNEKLFF
TRBV12-3/TRBV12-4	.	TRBJ2-3	.	TGTGCCAGCAGTCTCCACCAGGGGGGGTCCACAGATGCGCAGTATTTT	CASSLHQGGSTDAQYF
TRBV29-1	once	TRBJ1-2	.	TGCAGCGTTGACGCTGGGTCCAGGGGCTACACCTTC	CSVDAGSRGYTF
TRBV6-1	.	TRBJ2-1	.	TGTGCCAGCAGGGAACTACGGGACAGGGGGACTAGCGGATTCTACAATGAGCAGTTCTTC	CASRELRDRGTSGFYNEQFF
TRBV29-1	.	TRBJ2-1	TRBD2	TGCAGCGTTGATCGGGAGGGCCATGAGCAGTTCTTC	CSVDREGHEQFF
TRBV5-1	.	TRBJ1-5	.	TGCGCCAGCAGCTCCTTTGGGGACTCCGATCAGCCCCAGCATTTT	CASSSFGDSDQPQHF
TRBV10-3	.	TRBJ2-7	.	TGTGCCATCAGTGCCGAGAATTACGAGCAGTACTTC	CAISAENYEQYF
TRBV2	.	TRBJ1-2	.	TGTGCCAGCACTGAGTCTGGGTCCTCTAACTATGGCTACACCTTC	CASTESGSSNYGYTF
TRBV27	few	TRBJ2-5	TRBD2	TGTGCCAGCAGTTTACGTTCGAGCGGGGGGCGAGAGACCCAGTACTTC	CASSLRSSGGRETQYF
TRBV6-2/TRBV6-3	.	TRBJ1-1	.	TGTGCCAGCAGTTACTCGACCTCAATGGCTGAAGCTTTCTTT	CASSYSTSMAEAFF
TRBV6-1	.	TRBJ2-7	TRBD1	TGTGCCAGCACCCGAACGGGGACAGCGTTTACCTACGAGCAGTACTTC	CASTRTGTAFTYEQYF
TRBV20-1	.	TRBJ1-2	TRBD1	TGCAGTGCACCCCGTATCAGGGGGAGCTACACCTTC	CSAPRIRGSYTF
TRBV6-1	.	TRBJ2-2	TRBD1	TGTGCCAGCAGAGAGGACAGGGGGAGAGGGGAGCTGTTTTTT	CASREDRGRGELFF
TRBV14	.	TRBJ2-3	TRBD2	TGTGCCAGCAGCCAAGATACTAGCGGGAACACAGATACGCAGTATTTT	CASSQDTSGNTDTQYF
TRBV2	few	TRBJ1-2	.	TGTGCCAGCCACACTAGGGGAACCTATGGCTACACCTTC	CASHTRGTYGYTF
TRBV29-1	.	TRBJ1-1	.	TGCAGCGCCCAGGGCGGGACGGAAGCTTTCTTT	CSAQGGTEAFF
TRBV12-3/TRBV12-4	.	TRBJ2-3	.	TGTGCCAGCAGTTTAGACAGGGGGGGGAGAGATACGCAGTATTTT	CASSLDRGGRDTQYF
TRBV29-1	.	TRBJ2-3	.	TGCGGCGTCTGGGAAGATACGCAGTATTTT	CGVWEDTQYF
TRBV4-3	.	TRBJ1-6	.	TGCGCCAGCAGCCAAGACGCGAGCTATAATTCACCCCTCCACTTT	CASSQDASYNSPLHF
TRBV6-4	.	TRBJ1-2	.	TGTGCCAGCAGTGCGGCAGGGCCATATGGCTACACCTTC	CASSAAGPYGYTF
TRBV7-9	.	TRBJ2-2	.	TGTGCCAGCAGCTTAAGTCACGCAAGGCCGAACACCGGGGAGCTGTTTTTT	CASSLSHARPNTGELFF
TRBV7-6	few	TRBJ2-7	.	TGTGCCAGCAGCCTTACCCCCAGGGACTACGAGCAGTACTTC	CASSLTPRDYEQYF
TRBV20-1	few	TRBJ2-7	.	TGCAGTGCGTCCGGGGGCGGGGCCTACGAGCAGTACTTC	CSASGGGAYEQYF
TRBV12-3/TRBV12-4	few	TRBJ2-5	.	TGTGCCAGCAGTTTGACTACAGAACAAGAGACCCAGTACTTC	CASSLTTEQETQYF
TRBV20-1	.	TRBJ2-1	TRBD2	TGCAGTGCCCCCGGGACTAGCGATTACAATGAGCAGTTCTTC	CSAPGTSDYNEQFF
TRBV7-9	.	TRBJ2-4	.	TGTGCCAGCAGCCTCGCCGGATCGTTCAACATTCAGTACTTC	CASSLAGSFNIQYF
TRBV4-3	.	TRBJ2-5	.	TGCGCCAGCAGCCAAGATGGTACGGGCCCACAAGAGACCCAGTACTTC	CASSQDGTGPQETQYF
TRBV20-1	.	TRBJ2-7	.	TGCAGTGCCCGCAAGAGCGGCTACGAGCAGTACTTC	CSARKSGYEQYF
TRBV29-1	.	TRBJ2-2	.	TGCAGCGTTCAGACTAGTCCCGGGGAGCTGTTTTTT	CSVQTSPGELFF
TRBV20-1	once	TRBJ1-4	.	TGCAGTGCTATTCCCGCGGACGGCGCAACTAATGAAAAACTGTTTTTT	CSAIPADGATNEKLFF
TRBV7-9	.	TRBJ2-5	.	TGTGCCAGCAGCTCCGCCCCAATTACACAGATGCAAGAGACCCAGTACTTC	CASSSAPITQMQETQYF
TRBV20-1	once	TRBJ2-7	TRBD2	TGCAGTGTTCCGAGCGGGGGACTCTCCTACGAGCAGTACTTC	CSVPSGGLSYEQYF
TRBV20-1	few	TRBJ1-2	TRBD1	TGCAGTGCTTCCCAACCTCGAGGGGGCGACTATGGCTACACCTTC	CSASQPRGGDYGYTF
TRBV4-1	.	TRBJ1-6	.	TGCGCCAGCAGCCTCGACAACGGCAGGTCGTATAATTCACCCCTCCACTTT	CASSLDNGRSYNSPLHF
TRBV5-1	.	TRBJ2-7	TRBD2	TGCGCCAGTAGCTTGGCCGAAGCGGGGGGGCACGAGCAGTACTTC	CASSLAEAGGHEQYF
TRBV6-4	few	TRBJ2-7	TRBD1	TGTGCCAGCCCCAGGACAGGGTTAATTACCTACGAGCAGTACTTC	CASPRTGLITYEQYF
TRBV7-2	many	TRBJ1-2	TRBD1	TGTGCCAGCAGTTTAGGGGGCTCTAACTATGGCTACACCTTC	CASSLGGSNYGYTF
TRBV7-2	once	TRBJ2-7	.	TGTGCCAGCAGCTTATCCCTAGCTAGGAGCTCCTACGAGCAGTACTTC	CASSLSLARSSYEQYF
TRBV27	once	TRBJ2-1	.	TGTGCCAGCAGTTCGTCCAACTATTACAGCTCCTACAATGAGCAGTTCTTC	CASSSSNYYSSYNEQFF
TRBV24-1	.	TRBJ2-3	TRBD2	TGTGCCACCAGTGATCCATCGCGGGAGGGGAGCACAGGTACGCAGTATTTT	CATSDPSREGSTGTQYF
TRBV7-2	.	TRBJ2-7	TRBD2	TGTGCCAGCAGCCCGACGGCGGGAGGACGTTACGAGCAGTACTTC	CASSPTAGGRYEQYF
TRBV27	.	TRBJ2-3	.	TGTGCCAGCATTAGCGGAGACACAGATACGCAGTATTTT	CASISGDTDTQYF
TRBV7-2	few	TRBJ2-5	.	TGTGCCAGCAGCTATCAACTAGCTCAGGAGACCCAGTACTTC	CASSYQLAQETQYF
TRBV14	.	TRBJ2-7	TRBD1	TGTGCCAGCAGCCAAGTCGGGACAGGACATCAGCAGTACTTC	CASSQVGTGHQQYF
TRBV12-3/TRBV12-4	few	TRBJ2-5	.	TGTGCCAGCAGCCAAGAGAACCTTCAAGAGACCCAGTACTTC	CASSQENLQETQYF
TRBV7-9	.	TRBJ1-5	TRBD1	TGTGCCAGCAGCAATGTCCGGACAGGGCCTCAGCCCCAGCATTTT	CASSNVRTGPQPQHF
TRBV9	.	TRBJ1-6	.	TGTGCCAGCAGCGGACAGTATAATTCACCCCTCCACTTT	CASSGQYNSPLHF
TRBV7-8	.	TRBJ2-1	.	TGTGCCAGCAGTCTAAGGGACTCGAGCTCCTACAATGAGCAGTTCTTC	CASSLRDSSSYNEQFF
TRBV7-9	.	TRBJ2-5	.	TGTGCCAGCAGTTTTAGTTCCCCCTCCTCAGGGAAATCGTCCCACAATGAGCAGTACTTC	CASSFSSPSSGKSSHNEQYF